The TCR beta chain under discussion was sequenced for a study of shared T cell receptors in the human thymus. Assay: immunoSEQ multiplex PCR; the TCRdb copy retains only in-frame clones and omits some. Of hundreds of thousands of clones listed, 87% were seen once; the top ten hold 0.0094%. The length of the CDR3 is 15 residues. V lost 5 bases to trimming and J lost 2 bases, with 15 bases between them. The germline gives CDR1 MDHEN, CDR2 SYDVKM. These same data were also listed under a study on human thymus T cells. That work contributes: Thymic resections from corrective heart surgery supplied the tissue.

The TCR comes from a boy under two years old with a congenital heart defect. The specimen was thymocytes. This rearrangement joins TRBV28 to TRBJ1-1, with D maybe TRBD1 (6 bases). In DNA, the CDR3 is TGTGCCAGCAGTAACCGAAACAGGGAAAACACTGAAGCTTTCTTT. Translated, it gives CASSNRNRENTEAFF. Combining the CDR3 with reference TRBV28 and TRBJ1-1 gives the whole variable domain DVKVTQSSRYLVKRTGEKVFLECVQDMDHENMFWYRQDPGLGLRLIYFSYDVKMKEKGDIPEGYSVSREKKERFSLILESASTNQTSMYLCASSNRNRENTEAFFGQGTRLTVV.